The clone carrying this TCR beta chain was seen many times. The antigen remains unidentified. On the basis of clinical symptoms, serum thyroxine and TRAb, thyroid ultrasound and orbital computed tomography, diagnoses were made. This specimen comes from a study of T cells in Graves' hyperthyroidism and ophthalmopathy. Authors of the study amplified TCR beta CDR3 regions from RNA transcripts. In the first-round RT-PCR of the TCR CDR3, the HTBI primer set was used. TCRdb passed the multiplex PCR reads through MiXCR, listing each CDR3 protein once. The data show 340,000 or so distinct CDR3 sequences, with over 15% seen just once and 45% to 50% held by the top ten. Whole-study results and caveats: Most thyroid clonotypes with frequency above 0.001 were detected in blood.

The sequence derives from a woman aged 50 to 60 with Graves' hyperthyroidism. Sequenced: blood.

This CDR3 is CASSPLAGGNEQFF. The CDR3, as DNA: TGTGCCAGCAGTCCCTTAGCGGGGGGCAATGAGCAGTTCTTC. The chain employs TRBV12-3 or TRBV12-4 and TRBJ2-1; 10 bases align to TRBD2. This CDR3 region has 14 residues. With V trimmed by 5 bases and J by 6 bases, 4 bases remained unmatched.